This T cell receptor (beta chain) was sequenced in a study of T cells in localized non-small cell lung cancer (dated by TCRdb to 2020 to 2021). With respect to the entire study: The study examined T cell repertoires in approximately 240 patients with early-stage NSCLC and compared tumors with uninvolved tumor-adjacent lungs. NSCLC patients had a mean age of roughly 66 years, and approximately 140 were male and 107 female. The cohort consisted of 236 treatment-naive NSCLC patients whose localized lung tumors had been resected. What the research found in general, with its limitations: Longer overall survival was associated with higher T cell density in blood, whereas shorter survival was associated with higher clonality in adjacent lung. Multi-region tumor sequencing was not performed, so intratumor heterogeneity could not be excluded. Because the study design was exploratory, TCR variables were selected using unadjusted p-values without false-discovery rate correction. Of the top 100 tumor clones, a median of 57 were detected in paired uninvolved adjacent lung; some 28 were also among that lung's top 100. Uninvolved tumor-adjacent lung showed the highest T cell clonality, higher than tumor, which suggests more focused antigenic responses in the uninvolved tumor-adjacent lung.

The immunoSEQ Assay was used to sequence TCR beta CDR3 regions from DNA. The authors' pipeline ran thus. To compute T cell density, TCR beta template counts were normalized to usable DNA, which was estimated by amplifying housekeeping genes. Using the preseqR package, richness was estimated by extrapolating to 120,000 templates for tissue samples and 400,000 templates for PBMC samples. Clonality was defined as one minus Pielou's evenness. Differential abundance testing on productive amino-acid clonotypes, with a minimum total count of 5 and an alpha of 0.1, was used to identify tissue-enriched TCRs. The Jaccard Index and the Morisita Overlap Index were used to quantify repertoire overlap between compartments. GLIPH grouped TCR beta CDR3s together with public tetramer-defined viral CDR3s, and a viral motif had to include at least three viral sequences and also show V-gene enrichment. TCRdb mirrors the immuneACCESS table, restricted to in-frame sequences. Some clones are absent from its copies; in checked studies, under half trace to an unresolved V gene, and the reason for the others is unknown. The D gene and trimming were derived from the DNA, and the V and J assignments and clone size from that table. The table for this sample lists a few thousand clones; roughly 24% of them were counted only once. The leading ten clones occupy 15% to 20% of the sample.

As concerns this clone: Its antigen has not been determined. No clone much larger than this one lies a single base away; base qualities are absent.

At diagnosis, peripheral blood, uninvolved tumor-adjacent lung and tumor were collected and stored as a combination of fresh-frozen and FFPE material. Counted from cysteine to phenylalanine, this CDR3 has 12 amino acids. Just the 36-base CDR3 DNA is kept, in frame starting at base 1. Based on the germline V gene (reference sequence), the CDR1 and CDR2 sequences are GTSNPN and SVGIG. V loses 0 bases, J loses 5 bases, and the germline ends lie 4 bases apart. Here the chain combines TRBV30 and TRBJ1-4; the D gene cannot be named for sure. This clonotype was sampled from a man aged 35 to 69 with stage II squamous cell lung carcinoma. Source: lung tumor tissue, taken before any cancer treatment. Here is the DNA: TGTGCCTGGAGTGTCACAAATGAAAAACTGTTTTTT. It is translated as CAWSVTNEKLFF.